This T cell receptor (beta chain) was documented in a study of blood T cells in healthy people across ages. This clonotype was seen once. The antigen remains undetermined. Study-wide points: Diversity estimates from one million T cells were considered underestimates. A roughly linear fall in TCR beta diversity per million T cells was seen with increasing age. A conclusive naive versus antigen-experienced comparison was prevented by the unsorted PBMCs.

Combining a sample-barcoded 5' primer with a J-beta primer mix, a second PCR ran for about 7 to 12 cycles. Every single cDNA molecule received a tag from a template-switch adaptor with 12 random nucleotides. TCRdb processed the 5' RACE reads anew with MiXCR; each CDR3 protein has one entry. Here the sample spans approximately 1,100,000 distinct CDR3 sequences, 45% being singletons. The CDR3 runs 16 residues. V lost 0 bases and J 10 bases, leaving 19 bases between the germline ends. Looked up from germline, CDR1 is MGHRA and CDR2 is YSYEKL. The chain has TRBV4-1 and TRBJ2-1; D remains unclear. The sample taken for sequencing was blood. This TCR was recovered from a woman in her sixties in good health. In nucleotides, the CDR3 is TGCGCCAGCAGCCAAGAGGACCCCCCTTCCATCTTCGAGCAGTTCTTC. The encoded protein is CASSQEDPPSIFEQFF.